The TCR beta chain described here comes from a study of blood T cell repertoires in COVID-19. Study-wide context: Material from acute and convalescent COVID-19 was sourced from the United States, Italy and Spain. In each case, the material was cDNA or gDNA derived from T cells, B-cell-depleted T cells, or PBMCs.

In germline, CDR1 is LNHDA, CDR2 SQIVND (reference sequence). The CDR3 runs to 15 residues. V was pared by 7 bases and J by 2 bases, with 17 bases between. Authors' data handling: Scientists estimated how many nucleated cells there were by amplifying reference gene primers. The repertoire was sequenced with immunoSEQ multiplex PCR; TCRdb's copy has only in-frame clones and lacks some. That table gives V, J and clone size, and the DNA gave D and trimming. The data contain about 270,000 clones, around 88% of them seen just once; the ten biggest clones take up roughly 6.2%. Patients at the Seattle site were enrolled during active infection and followed longitudinally.

Sequencing was carried out using peripheral blood. The V call is TRBV19, the J call TRBJ1-1, with D maybe TRBD1 (5 bases). The clonotype was recovered from a woman older than 75 with COVID-19, enrolled during active disease. CDR3 loop: CASIDWGGANTEAFF. The DNA of the CDR3 is TGTGCCAGTATTGATTGGGGTGGGGCAAACACTGAAGCTTTCTTT.